These 9 T cell receptor beta chains originate from one sample sequenced in a study of blood T cell repertoires in COVID-19. Assay used: immunoSEQ multiplex PCR; TCRdb lists only in-frame clones, some missing. The table shows 120,000 or so clones, with around four fifths occurring only once. Sequencing used peripheral blood. The source of these receptors is a human donor in a cohort sampled during active COVID-19.

This clone was picked up a small number of times. The chain recombines TRBV18 with TRBJ2-2; 8 positions agree with TRBD1. Germline trimming cut 3 bases from V and 4 bases from J; bases unmatched to any gene: 4. The CDR3 runs to 15 residues. Germline V gives CDR1 KGHSH, CDR2 LQKENI. CDR3 nucleotides: TGTGCCAGCTCACCGCACCAGGGGGCCACCGGGGAGCTGTTTTTT. Translated, it gives CASSPHQGATGELFF. The variable domain in full, completed from reference TRBV18 and TRBJ2-2, reads NAGVMQNPRHLVRRRGQEARLRCSPMKGHSHVYWYRQLPEEGLKFMVYLQKENIIDESGMPKERFSAEFPKEGPSILRIQQVVRGDSAAYFCASSPHQGATGELFFGEGSRLTVL.

The chain joins TRBV7-6 to TRBJ1-4; the match to TRBD1 covers 11 bases. This CDR3 region has 17 residues. V lost 4 bases to trimming and J lost 8 bases; unmatched junction nucleotides: 12. Germline V gives CDR1 SGHVS, CDR2 FNYEAQ. CDR3 region: CASSSPGQGANGEKLFF. The CDR3 region has the DNA TGTGCCAGCAGCTCCCCAGGACAGGGGGCGAATGGCGAAAAACTGTTTTTT.

This sequence joins TRBV9 and TRBJ1-2, with D tentatively TRBD1 (6 bases). CDR3 length: 15 amino acids. Between the trimmed V and J ends, which lost 4 bases and 4 bases, there was a span of 17 bases. Germline V gene data show CDR1 as SGDLS and CDR2 as YYNGEE. CDR3 in amino acids: CASSSLRGGGYGYTF. CDR3 DNA sequence: TGTGCCAGCAGCTCCCTCCGGGGGGGCGGCTATGGCTACACCTTC.

J is TRBJ2-7 and V is TRBV30, with D perhaps matching TRBD1 (5 bases). Germline values: CDR1 GTSNPN, CDR2 SVGIG (reference sequence). This CDR3 spans 13 amino acids. With 5 bases removed from V and 2 bases from J, the gap between germline ends came to 13 bases. In DNA, the CDR3 is TGTGCCTGGGAAAGAAGGGGTGCCTACGAGCAGTACTTC. Its translation is CAWERRGAYEQYF. Full variable domain (remainder filled in from reference TRBV30 and TRBJ2-7): SQTIHQWPATLVQPVGSPLSLECTVEGTSNPNLYWYRQAAGRGLQLLFYSVGIGQISSEVPQNLSASRPQDRQFILSSKKLLLSDSGFYLCAWERRGAYEQYFGPGTRLTVT.

This chain joins TRBV7-9 and TRBJ1-5; TRBD1 matches at 10 bases. The germline V gene has CDR1 SEHNR and CDR2 FQNEAQ (reference sequence). V trimming: 5 bases; J trimming: 7 bases; junction bases outside the gene matches: 2. The CDR3 extends over 13 amino acids. The DNA for the CDR3 is TGTGCCAGCAGCCGGGACAGGGGCCAGCCCCAGCATTTT. This sequence encodes CASSRDRGQPQHF.

This clone turned up a few times. The chain joins TRBV18 to TRBJ1-2; D is perhaps TRBD1 (6 bases). The CDR3 spans 15 residues. Between the trimmed V and J ends, which lost 4 bases and 0 bases, there was a span of 12 bases. Per germline, CDR1 KGHSH and CDR2 LQKENI. This CDR3 is CASSRLTGANYGYTF. Here the CDR3 DNA reads TGTGCCAGCTCACGATTGACAGGAGCTAACTATGGCTACACCTTC.

The rearrangement uses TRBV7-9 and TRBJ2-7; 7 nucleotides match TRBD2. CDR3 length: 14 amino acids. CDR1 is SEHNR and CDR2 is FQNEAQ in the germline V gene (reference sequence). V shed 3 bases, J shed 4 bases, and the junction held 6 bases outside the gene matches. The CDR3 here is CASSFSGNRYEQYF. In DNA, the CDR3 is TGTGCCAGCAGCTTCAGCGGGAATCGGTACGAGCAGTACTTC. The full variable domain, completed using reference TRBV7-9 and TRBJ2-7, is DTGVSQNPRHKITKRGQNVTFRCDPISEHNRLYWYRQTLGQGPEFLTYFQNEAQLEKSRLLSDRFSAERPKGSFSTLEIQRTEQGDSAMYLCASSFSGNRYEQYFGPGTRLTVT.

The V and J genes are TRBV15 and TRBJ1-5, with D maybe TRBD1 (6 bases). The germline CDR1 and CDR2 sequences are LNHNV and YYDKDF (reference sequence). There are 16 residues in the CDR3. V was cut by 3 bases and J by 0 bases, with 12 bases left in between. This chain's CDR3 is CATSSEGHYSNQPQHF. CDR3 in DNA: TGTGCCACCAGCAGCGAGGGACACTATAGCAATCAGCCCCAGCATTTT. The full variable domain, completed using reference TRBV15 and TRBJ1-5, is DAMVIQNPRYQVTQFGKPVTLSCSQTLNHNVMYWYQQKSSQAPKLLFHYYDKDFNNEADTPDNFQSRRPNTSFCFLDIRSPGLGDTAMYLCATSSEGHYSNQPQHFGDGTRLSIL.

The chain recombines TRBV5-1 with TRBJ1-1; D unclear. CDR1 is SGHRS and CDR2 is YFSETQ in the germline V gene. The CDR3 runs 14 residues. Trimming left V 0 bases short and J 4 bases short, with 10 bases between. The chain's CDR3 is CASSLGAVGTEAFF. The CDR3 DNA sequence: TGCGCCAGCAGCTTGGGGGCAGTTGGCACTGAAGCTTTCTTT.